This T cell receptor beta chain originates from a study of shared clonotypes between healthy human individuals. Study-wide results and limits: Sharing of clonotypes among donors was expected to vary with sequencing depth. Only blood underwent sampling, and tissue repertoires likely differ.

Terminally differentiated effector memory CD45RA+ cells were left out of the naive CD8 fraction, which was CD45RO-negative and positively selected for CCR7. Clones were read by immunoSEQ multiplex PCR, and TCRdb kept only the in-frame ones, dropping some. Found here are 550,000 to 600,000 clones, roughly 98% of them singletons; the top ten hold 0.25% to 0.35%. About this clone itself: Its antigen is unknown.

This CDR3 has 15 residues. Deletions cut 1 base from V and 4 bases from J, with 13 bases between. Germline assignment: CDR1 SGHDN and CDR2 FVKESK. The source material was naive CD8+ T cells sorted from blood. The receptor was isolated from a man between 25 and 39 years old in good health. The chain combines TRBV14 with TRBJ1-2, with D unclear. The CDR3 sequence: CASSQGEFSSYGYTF. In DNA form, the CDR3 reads TGTGCCAGCAGCCAAGGAGAGTTCTCGTCCTATGGCTACACCTTC.